One and the same sample provided the 2 T cell receptor beta chains below, sequenced in a study of vaccination effects on CD4 cells after COVID-19. Cultured cells yielded isolated CD4+ T cells after 10 days. Clones were sequenced by immunoSEQ multiplex PCR, and TCRdb holds only the in-frame ones, with some missing. Here the sample spans around 60,000 clones, 70% to 80% being singletons. No antigen has been assigned to these receptors. The sample here was CD4+ T cells from PBMCs cultured without peptide, taken before COVID-19 vaccination. Receptor source: a human donor who received a COVID-19 vaccine.

This sequence joins TRBV2 and TRBJ1-2; D is undetermined. V shed 3 bases and J shed 4 bases, with 0 bases lying between them. The CDR3 is made up of 10 amino acids. Germline CDR1 SNHLY, CDR2 FYNNEI. CDR3 coding DNA: TGTGCCAGCAGTGACTATGGCTACACCTTC. This sequence encodes CASSDYGYTF.

This clone is medium-sized within its sample. The J gene is TRBJ2-3, the V gene TRBV4-3; 8 nucleotides align to TRBD2. Trimming took 5 bases from V and 2 from J; bases not matched to a gene: 6. Germline-derived CDR1 and CDR2 are LGHNA and YSLEER. The CDR3 loop spans 15 amino acids. The CDR3 nucleotides are TGCGCCAGCAGCTACGGGGGGGGTAACACAGATACGCAGTATTTT. This gives the protein CASSYGGGNTDTQYF.